This T cell receptor beta chain originates from a study of T cell responses to AZD1222 COVID-19 vaccine. The method was immunoSEQ multiplex PCR; TCRdb's version includes in-frame clones alone and lacks a portion of them. The sample holds about 120,000 clones; around 90% are singletons and the top ten take approximately 4.5%. V was trimmed by 3 bases and J by 0 bases, leaving 14 bases between them. Germline V gene data show CDR1 as MNHEY and CDR2 as SMNVEV (reference sequence). The CDR3 runs to 17 residues. Study-wide results and caveats: Donors were mostly white British, more females; clonal diversity possibly underestimated. Increased Spike-specific TCR breadth and depth were observed after two AZD1222 doses. Targeting of unmutated variant regions was reportedly seen in nearly half of spike-specific TCRs. The repertoires were collected only after the peak T cell response.

A word on this clone: Its cognate antigen is unknown.

Sequences were derived from peripheral blood, sampled on day 0 of MenACWY control vaccination. The sequence was obtained from an adult in good health. The chain employs TRBV27 and TRBJ2-2; D is ambiguous. This CDR3 reads CASSLGWGSSNTGELFF. DNA for the CDR3: TGTGCCAGCAGTTTGGGCTGGGGAAGTTCGAACACCGGGGAGCTGTTTTTT.